These T cell receptor beta chains were read from a single sample in a study of regulatory T cells in long-lasting Graves disease. TCRdb analysed the multiplex PCR reads with MiXCR anew, one entry per CDR3 protein. The table includes just over 600,000 distinct CDR3 sequences, roughly 15% detected once. These sequences were also reported in another study, on T cells in Graves' hyperthyroidism and ophthalmopathy.

The source was peripheral blood mononuclear cells (PBMCs), collected at new diagnosis, from a patient treated with antithyroid drugs. The receptors come from a woman aged 25 to 39 with Graves disease. The CDR3 runs from the conserved cysteine through the conserved F or W. The D gene is left open where the match is weak. Clone size is given for some rows only: seen once, a few or many times, or a class if the clone is expanded.

J gene: TRBJ2-7
clone size: few
D gene: .
V gene: TRBV3-1
CDR3 protein: CASSQEGSSYEQYF
CDR3 DNA: TGTGCCAGCAGCCAAGAGGGCAGCTCCTACGAGCAGTACTTC

J gene: TRBJ2-3
clone size: .
D gene: .
V gene: TRBV7-3
CDR3 protein: CASSYDRGGDTQYF
CDR3 DNA: TGTGCCAGCAGCTACGACAGGGGAGGGGATACGCAGTATTTT

J gene: TRBJ1-4
clone size: many
D gene: TRBD1
V gene: TRBV18
CDR3 protein: CASSPGQGANEKLFF
CDR3 DNA: TGTGCCAGCAGCCCCGGACAGGGCGCTAATGAAAAACTGTTTTTT

J gene: TRBJ1-2
clone size: many
D gene: .
V gene: TRBV6-1
CDR3 protein: CASRDPGTWGYTF
CDR3 DNA: TGTGCCAGCAGAGACCCAGGGACTTGGGGCTACACCTTC

J gene: TRBJ1-5
clone size: few
D gene: .
V gene: TRBV19
CDR3 protein: CASSGWTVVQPQHF
CDR3 DNA: TGTGCCAGTAGTGGGTGGACTGTTGTACAGCCCCAGCATTTT

J gene: TRBJ1-6
clone size: many
D gene: TRBD1
V gene: TRBV28
CDR3 protein: CASSLVKTGDDNSPLHF
CDR3 DNA: TGTGCCAGCAGTTTAGTCAAGACAGGGGACGATAATTCACCCCTCCACTTT

J gene: TRBJ1-2
clone size: many
D gene: .
V gene: TRBV6-5
CDR3 protein: CASSYGPPNYGYTF
CDR3 DNA: TGTGCCAGCAGTTACGGACCGCCAAACTATGGCTACACCTTC

J gene: TRBJ1-4
clone size: few
D gene: .
V gene: TRBV7-6
CDR3 protein: CASSPTGGGMNEKLFF
CDR3 DNA: TGTGCCAGCAGCCCCACGGGCGGGGGGATGAATGAAAAACTGTTTTTT

J gene: TRBJ2-2
clone size: many
D gene: .
V gene: TRBV28
CDR3 protein: CASSARTRQTNTGELFF
CDR3 DNA: TGTGCCAGCAGCGCCCGCACCAGACAGACGAACACCGGGGAGCTGTTTTTT

J gene: TRBJ2-3
clone size: many
D gene: TRBD2
V gene: TRBV7-3
CDR3 protein: CASSFGLVPDTQYF
CDR3 DNA: TGTGCCAGCAGCTTCGGACTAGTCCCAGATACGCAGTATTTT

J gene: TRBJ2-2
clone size: many
D gene: .
V gene: TRBV12-3/TRBV12-4
CDR3 protein: CASRNSRPNTGELFF
CDR3 DNA: TGTGCCAGCAGGAACTCCCGTCCGAACACCGGGGAGCTGTTTTTT

J gene: TRBJ1-1
clone size: few
D gene: .
V gene: TRBV4-1
CDR3 protein: CASSQERILTFTEAFF
CDR3 DNA: TGCGCCAGCAGCCAAGAGCGGATACTCACCTTTACTGAAGCTTTCTTT

J gene: TRBJ1-2
clone size: few
D gene: .
V gene: TRBV3-1
CDR3 protein: CASSQEIGGVNYGYTF
CDR3 DNA: TGTGCCAGCAGCCAAGAGATCGGGGGCGTCAACTATGGCTACACCTTC

J gene: TRBJ2-7
clone size: few
D gene: TRBD2
V gene: TRBV19
CDR3 protein: CASSIESGRASYEQYF
CDR3 DNA: TGTGCCAGTAGTATAGAGAGCGGGAGGGCCTCCTACGAGCAGTACTTC

J gene: TRBJ2-7
clone size: few
D gene: .
V gene: TRBV3-1
CDR3 protein: CASSQGGQAERYEQYF
CDR3 DNA: TGTGCCAGCAGCCAAGGGGGCCAGGCGGAGCGATACGAGCAGTACTTC

J gene: TRBJ1-2
clone size: many
D gene: .
V gene: TRBV28
CDR3 protein: CASSLPTDGYTF
CDR3 DNA: TGTGCCAGCAGTTTACCCACTGACGGCTACACCTTC

J gene: TRBJ1-5
clone size: few
D gene: .
V gene: TRBV12-3/TRBV12-4
CDR3 protein: CASQKGGPQHF
CDR3 DNA: TGTGCCAGTCAAAAGGGGGGGCCCCAGCATTTT

J gene: TRBJ2-5
clone size: many
D gene: .
V gene: TRBV7-2
CDR3 protein: CASSPNPGTQYF
CDR3 DNA: TGTGCCAGCAGCCCCAATCCGGGGACCCAGTACTTC

J gene: TRBJ1-1
clone size: many
D gene: .
V gene: TRBV28
CDR3 protein: CASSYPPSNTEAFF
CDR3 DNA: TGTGCCAGCAGTTACCCGCCCAGTAACACTGAAGCTTTCTTT

J gene: TRBJ2-7
clone size: .
D gene: .
V gene: TRBV27
CDR3 protein: CASSFGGNYEQYF
CDR3 DNA: TGTGCCAGCAGTTTCGGTGGCAACTACGAGCAGTACTTC

J gene: TRBJ2-3
clone size: many
D gene: .
V gene: TRBV2
CDR3 protein: CASREGDTQYF
CDR3 DNA: TGTGCCAGCAGGGAGGGAGATACGCAGTATTTT

J gene: TRBJ1-2
clone size: few
D gene: .
V gene: TRBV19
CDR3 protein: CASSIPTEANYGYTF
CDR3 DNA: TGTGCCAGTAGTATCCCGACGGAAGCTAACTATGGCTACACCTTC

J gene: TRBJ2-7
clone size: many
D gene: .
V gene: TRBV13
CDR3 protein: CASSRRWGSYEQYF
CDR3 DNA: TGTGCCAGCAGCCGTCGGTGGGGGTCCTACGAGCAGTACTTC

J gene: TRBJ1-1
clone size: .
D gene: TRBD1
V gene: TRBV28
CDR3 protein: CASSSWTGGFEAFF
CDR3 DNA: TGTGCCAGCAGTTCATGGACAGGGGGTTTTGAAGCTTTCTTT

J gene: TRBJ1-2
clone size: many
D gene: .
V gene: TRBV29-1
CDR3 protein: CSVDAGAGYGYTF
CDR3 DNA: TGCAGCGTTGATGCGGGGGCTGGCTATGGCTACACCTTC

J gene: TRBJ2-1
clone size: many
D gene: TRBD2
V gene: TRBV15
CDR3 protein: CATSREGTRGVHEQFF
CDR3 DNA: TGTGCCACCAGCAGAGAAGGGACTAGAGGGGTCCATGAGCAGTTCTTC

J gene: TRBJ1-2
clone size: many
D gene: .
V gene: TRBV28
CDR3 protein: CASSSPGSYTF
CDR3 DNA: TGTGCCAGCAGTTCCCCCGGAAGCTACACCTTC

J gene: TRBJ2-1
clone size: .
D gene: TRBD1
V gene: TRBV5-1
CDR3 protein: CASSPDRVGNEQFF
CDR3 DNA: TGCGCCAGCAGCCCGGACAGGGTAGGCAATGAGCAGTTCTTC

J gene: TRBJ1-3
clone size: .
D gene: .
V gene: TRBV11-3
CDR3 protein: CASLEGVSGNTIYF
CDR3 DNA: TGTGCCAGCTTAGAGGGGGTCTCTGGAAACACCATATATTTT